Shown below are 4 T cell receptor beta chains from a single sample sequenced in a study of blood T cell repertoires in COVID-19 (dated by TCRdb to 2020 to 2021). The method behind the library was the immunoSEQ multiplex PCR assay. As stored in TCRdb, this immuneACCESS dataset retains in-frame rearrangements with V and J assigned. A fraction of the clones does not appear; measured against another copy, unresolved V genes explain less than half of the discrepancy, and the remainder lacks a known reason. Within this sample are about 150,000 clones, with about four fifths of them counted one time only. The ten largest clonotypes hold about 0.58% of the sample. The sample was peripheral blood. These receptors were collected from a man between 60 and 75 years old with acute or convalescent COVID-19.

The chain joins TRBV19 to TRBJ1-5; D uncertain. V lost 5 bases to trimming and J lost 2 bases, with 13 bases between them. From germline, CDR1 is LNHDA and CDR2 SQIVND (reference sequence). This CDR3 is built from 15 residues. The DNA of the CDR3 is TGTGCCAGTAGTCCCGAGGAGGGAGGCAATCAGCCCCAGCATTTT. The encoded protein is CASSPEEGGNQPQHF.

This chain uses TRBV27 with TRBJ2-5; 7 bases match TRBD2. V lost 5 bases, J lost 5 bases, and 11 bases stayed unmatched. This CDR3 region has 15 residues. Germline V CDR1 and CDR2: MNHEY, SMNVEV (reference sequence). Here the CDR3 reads CASSSGATPWETQYF. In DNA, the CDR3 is TGTGCCAGCAGTAGCGGGGCTACCCCATGGGAGACCCAGTACTTC.

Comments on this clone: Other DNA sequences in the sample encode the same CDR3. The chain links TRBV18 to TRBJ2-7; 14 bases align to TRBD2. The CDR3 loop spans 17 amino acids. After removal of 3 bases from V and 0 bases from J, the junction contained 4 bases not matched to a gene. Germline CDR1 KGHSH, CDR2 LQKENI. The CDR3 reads CASSPGLAGGPSYEQYF. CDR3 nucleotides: TGTGCCAGCTCACCCGGACTAGCGGGAGGCCCCTCCTACGAGCAGTACTTC.

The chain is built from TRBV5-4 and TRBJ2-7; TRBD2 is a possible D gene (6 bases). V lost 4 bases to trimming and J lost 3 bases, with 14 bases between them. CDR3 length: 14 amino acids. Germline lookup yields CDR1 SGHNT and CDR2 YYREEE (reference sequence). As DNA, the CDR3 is TGTGCCAGCAGCCTGTGGCAGGGAGGCTACGAGCAGTACTTC. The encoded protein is CASSLWQGGYEQYF.